This T cell receptor (beta chain) was obtained from a study of T cells expressing NK-cell markers. TCRdb reprocessed the 5' RACE reads and stores each CDR3 protein as one record, lacking DNA. This sample's clone table lists some 440,000 distinct CDR3 sequences. As for this clonotype: Its specificity is not known.

Whole-study findings and limits: Also leading the CD3+CD56-NKG2C+ fraction in a handful of donors were these clonotypes.

This CDR3 has 15 residues. In germline, CDR1 is MDHEN, CDR2 SYDVKM. The chain is built from TRBV28 and TRBJ1-1; lacking DNA, the TRBD1 call made by TCRdb goes unchecked. Input material: blood T cells: a sorted CD56 or NKG2C T cell subset, CD4+ or CD8+ T cells, or bulk PBMC T cells (not recorded which). This clonotype was sampled from a woman between 50 and 59 years old in good health. The CDR3 sequence: CASSLGQSGNTEAFF.